This T cell receptor beta chain comes out of a study of memory CD4+ T cells and cytomegalovirus serostatus. Whole-study results and caveats: CD4+ memory repertoires contained about 40% of the roughly 160 reported CMV TCRbeta sequences.

Repertoires were generated with immunoSEQ multiplex PCR, while TCRdb's copy carries only in-frame clones and drops some. The sample lists about 92,000 clones, 80% occurring once. The sort gate was single viable CD3+CD4+CD8-CD45RO+ cells for memory CD4+ T cells. Germline CDR1 reads MNHEY; CDR2 reads SVGAGI. The CDR3 contains 13 residues. V gave up 4 bases and J gave up 4 bases, with 8 bases separating them. On this clone itself: The antigen remains unidentified.

The sequence was obtained from an adult in good health and CMV-seropositive. V usage is TRBV6-5 and J usage is TRBJ1-5; possible D gene TRBD1, 5 bases. The sample consisted of memory CD4+ T cells from blood. The CDR3 loop is CASSWAGNQPQHF. The DNA of the CDR3 is TGTGCCAGCAGTTGGGCAGGGAATCAGCCCCAGCATTTT.